The TCR beta chain under discussion was sequenced for a study of cytomegalovirus exposure and HLA in healthy donors. For the study at large: Of a few hundred genotyped donors, around 76% clustered with self-reported Caucasian donors. Study observations and caveats: In a later analysis, V- and J-gene trimming of beta chains associated with a DCLRE1C missense variant, replicated independently. Productive status was seen about 90% or about 30% of the time for most TCR beta V segments in an earlier analysis. Researchers catalogued approximately 160 TCR beta chains as cytomegalovirus-associated.

The V end was cut by 3 bases, the J end by 0 bases, with 9 bases between. Germline V lookup: CDR1 SGHNT, CDR2 YYREEE (reference sequence). The CDR3 totals 15 residues. Use of 60 Vbeta and 13 Jbeta primers characterized the PCR. Assay used: immunoSEQ multiplex PCR; TCRdb lists only in-frame clones, some missing. The repertoire holds under 200,000 clones, with around 81% as singletons. This clone came up once. Its antigen is unidentified. Sequences were obtained from PBMCs. The sequence derives from a woman aged 30 to 39 in good health and CMV-seropositive. The chain has TRBV5-4 and TRBJ1-4, with unresolved D. CDR3 residues: CASSSPGTTNEKLFF. CDR3 nucleotide sequence: TGTGCCAGCAGCTCACCGGGAACAACTAATGAAAAACTGTTTTTT.